This T cell receptor (beta chain) came from a study of cytomegalovirus exposure and HLA in healthy donors. Germline V gene data show CDR1 as SGHNT and CDR2 as YYREEE (reference sequence). The CDR3 extends over 16 amino acids. The germline V and J ends were trimmed by 4 bases and 0 bases, with 13 bases remaining between them. Measured with immunoSEQ multiplex PCR; TCRdb has only the in-frame clones, and not every one. Of hundreds of thousands of clones listed, around 88% were seen once; the top ten hold 0.95% to 1.5%. This chain joins TRBV5-4 and TRBJ2-2; weak D call: TRBD1 (6 bases). This receptor was identified in a woman under 40 in good health and CMV-seropositive. The sequencing input was PBMCs. This chain's CDR3 is CASSRQGTANTGELFF. The CDR3 DNA is TGTGCCAGCAGCCGGCAGGGGACGGCGAACACCGGGGAGCTGTTTTTT.